This T cell receptor (beta chain) emerged from a study of blood T cell repertoires in COVID-19. The wider study: Acute-phase and convalescent COVID-19 samples originated in the United States, Italy and Spain. The analysed material was cDNA or gDNA that came from T cells, B-cell-depleted T cells, or PBMCs.

Sequencing was performed with immunoSEQ multiplex PCR; in TCRdb, only in-frame clones are kept and a portion is missing. The table includes 110,000 or so clones, around three quarters detected once. The V end was cut by 0 bases, the J end by 3 bases, with 14 bases between. The CDR3 totals 17 residues. Per the germline V gene, CDR1 is LGHNA and CDR2 is YNFKEQ. The TCR originated in a human donor in a cohort sampled during active or convalescent COVID-19. The source material was peripheral blood. The chain has TRBV4-2 and TRBJ2-2; D gene ambiguous. The CDR3 bases are TGTGCCAGCAGCCAAGATGCCTACCTCCTCGACACCGGGGAGCTGTTTTTT. Residues: CASSQDAYLLDTGELFF.